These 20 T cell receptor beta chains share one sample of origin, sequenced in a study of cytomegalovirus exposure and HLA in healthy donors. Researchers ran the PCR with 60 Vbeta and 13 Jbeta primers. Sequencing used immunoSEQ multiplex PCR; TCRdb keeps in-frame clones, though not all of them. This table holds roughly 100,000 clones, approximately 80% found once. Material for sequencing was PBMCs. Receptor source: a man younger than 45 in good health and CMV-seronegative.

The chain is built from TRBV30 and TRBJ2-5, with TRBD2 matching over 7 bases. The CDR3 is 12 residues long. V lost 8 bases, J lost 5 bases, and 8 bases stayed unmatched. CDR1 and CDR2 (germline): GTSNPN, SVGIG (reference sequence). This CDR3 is CAGGGREETQYF. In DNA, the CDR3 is TGTGCCGGGGGGGGGAGAGAGGAGACCCAGTACTTC.

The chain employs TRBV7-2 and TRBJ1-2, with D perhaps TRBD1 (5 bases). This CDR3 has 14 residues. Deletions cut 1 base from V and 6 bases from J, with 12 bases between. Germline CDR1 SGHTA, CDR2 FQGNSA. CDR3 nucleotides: TGTGCCAGCAGCTTAGTTCAGGGAAAGCATGGCTACACCTTC. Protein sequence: CASSLVQGKHGYTF.

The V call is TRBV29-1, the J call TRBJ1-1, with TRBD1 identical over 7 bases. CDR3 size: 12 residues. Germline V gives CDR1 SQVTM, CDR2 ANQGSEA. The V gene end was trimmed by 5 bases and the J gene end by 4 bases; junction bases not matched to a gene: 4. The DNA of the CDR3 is TGCAGCGTTTTCCCAGGGGGCACTGAAGCTTTCTTT. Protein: CSVFPGGTEAFF.

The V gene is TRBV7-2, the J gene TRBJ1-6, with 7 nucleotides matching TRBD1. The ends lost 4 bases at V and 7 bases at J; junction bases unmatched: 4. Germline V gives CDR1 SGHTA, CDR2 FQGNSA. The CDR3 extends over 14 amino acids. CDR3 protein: CASSWRDRNSPLHF. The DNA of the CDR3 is TGTGCCAGCAGCTGGCGGGACAGAAATTCACCCCTCCACTTT.

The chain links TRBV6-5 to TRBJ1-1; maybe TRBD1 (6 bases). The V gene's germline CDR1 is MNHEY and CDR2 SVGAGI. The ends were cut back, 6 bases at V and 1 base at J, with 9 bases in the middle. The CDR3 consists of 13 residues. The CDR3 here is CASSPRGNTEAFF. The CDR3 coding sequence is TGTGCCAGCAGCCCCAGGGGGAACACTGAAGCTTTCTTT.

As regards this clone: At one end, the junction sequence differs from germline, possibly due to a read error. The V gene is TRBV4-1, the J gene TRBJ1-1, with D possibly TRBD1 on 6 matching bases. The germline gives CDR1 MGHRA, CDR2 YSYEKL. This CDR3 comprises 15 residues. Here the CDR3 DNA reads TGCGCCAGCAGCCGCCTCGGGACACAGAACGCTGAAGCTTTCTTT. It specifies CASSRLGTQNAEAFF.

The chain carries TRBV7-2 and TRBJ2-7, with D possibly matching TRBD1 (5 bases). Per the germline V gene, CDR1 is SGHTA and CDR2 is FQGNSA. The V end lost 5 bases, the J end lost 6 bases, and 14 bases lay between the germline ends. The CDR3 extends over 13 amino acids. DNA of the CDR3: TGTGCCAGCAGCCGCAGGGAATTCGGCGAGCAGTACTTC. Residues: CASSRREFGEQYF.

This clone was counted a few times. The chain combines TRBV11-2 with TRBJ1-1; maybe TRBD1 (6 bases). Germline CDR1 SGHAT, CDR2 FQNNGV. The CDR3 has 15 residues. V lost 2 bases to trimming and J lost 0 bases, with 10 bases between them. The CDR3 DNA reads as TGTGCCAGCAGCTTAATGGGACACTTGAACACTGAAGCTTTCTTT. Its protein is CASSLMGHLNTEAFF.

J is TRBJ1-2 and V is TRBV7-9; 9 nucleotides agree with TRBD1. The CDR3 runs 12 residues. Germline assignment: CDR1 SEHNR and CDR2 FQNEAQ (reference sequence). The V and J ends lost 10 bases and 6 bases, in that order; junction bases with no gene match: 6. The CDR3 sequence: CAIRDRDDGYTF. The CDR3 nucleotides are TGTGCCATCCGGGACAGGGACGATGGCTACACCTTC.

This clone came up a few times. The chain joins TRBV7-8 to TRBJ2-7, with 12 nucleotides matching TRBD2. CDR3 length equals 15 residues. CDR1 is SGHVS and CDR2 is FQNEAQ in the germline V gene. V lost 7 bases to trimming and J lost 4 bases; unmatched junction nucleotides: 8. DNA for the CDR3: TGTGCCAGCACCCTCTCTAGCGGGGGGGGATACGAGCAGTACTTC. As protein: CASTLSSGGGYEQYF.

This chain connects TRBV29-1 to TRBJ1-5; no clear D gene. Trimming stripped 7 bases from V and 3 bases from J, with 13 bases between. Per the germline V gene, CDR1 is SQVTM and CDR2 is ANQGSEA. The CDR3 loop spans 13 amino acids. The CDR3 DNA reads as TGCAGCGCAAACAAAGGAGACAATCAGCCCCAGCATTTT. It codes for CSANKGDNQPQHF.

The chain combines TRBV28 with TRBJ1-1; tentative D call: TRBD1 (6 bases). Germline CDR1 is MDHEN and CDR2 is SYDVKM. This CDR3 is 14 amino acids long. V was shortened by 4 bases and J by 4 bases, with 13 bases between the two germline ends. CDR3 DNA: TGTGCCAGCAGTTGGGGCCGGGGGGCCACTGAAGCTTTCTTT. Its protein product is CASSWGRGATEAFF.

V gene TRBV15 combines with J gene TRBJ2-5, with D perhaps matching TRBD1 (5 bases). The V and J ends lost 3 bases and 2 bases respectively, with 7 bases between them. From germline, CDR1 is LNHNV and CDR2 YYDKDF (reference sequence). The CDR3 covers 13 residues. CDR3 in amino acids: CATSRDIQETQYF. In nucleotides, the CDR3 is TGTGCCACCAGCAGGGACATACAAGAGACCCAGTACTTC.

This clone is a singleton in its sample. Here the CDR3 reads CASSLAGLAMDTGELFF. The DNA of the CDR3 is TGTGCCAGCAGCTTGGCCGGACTAGCAATGGACACCGGGGAGCTGTTTTTT. V usage is TRBV5-4 and J usage is TRBJ2-2, with 8 positions matching TRBD2. The V and J ends lost 0 bases and 3 bases, in that order; junction bases with no gene match: 7. The CDR3 length is 17 residues. CDR1 and CDR2 (germline): SGHNT, YYREEE (reference sequence).

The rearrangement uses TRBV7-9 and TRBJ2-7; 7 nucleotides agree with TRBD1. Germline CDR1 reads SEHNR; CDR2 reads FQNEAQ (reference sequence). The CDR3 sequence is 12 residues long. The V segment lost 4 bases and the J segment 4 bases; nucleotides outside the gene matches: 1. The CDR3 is CASSSTGYEQYF. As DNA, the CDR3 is TGTGCCAGCAGCTCGACAGGGTACGAGCAGTACTTC.

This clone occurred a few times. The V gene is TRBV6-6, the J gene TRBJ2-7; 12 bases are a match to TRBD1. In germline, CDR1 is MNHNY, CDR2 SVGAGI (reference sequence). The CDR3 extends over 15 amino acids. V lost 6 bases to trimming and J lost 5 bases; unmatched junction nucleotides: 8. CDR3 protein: CASRLGQGARHEQYF. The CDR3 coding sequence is TGTGCCAGCAGGTTGGGACAGGGGGCGAGACACGAGCAGTACTTC.

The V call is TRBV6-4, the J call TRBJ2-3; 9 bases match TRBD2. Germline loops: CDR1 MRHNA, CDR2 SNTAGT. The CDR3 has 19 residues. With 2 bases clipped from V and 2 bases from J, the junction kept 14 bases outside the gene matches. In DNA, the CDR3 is TGTGCCAGCAGTGACCCAACGATGAGTAGCGGGGGTCCCACAGATACGCAGTATTTT. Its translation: CASSDPTMSSGGPTDTQYF.

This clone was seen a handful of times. CDR3 protein: CASSQSRTGITDTQYF. The CDR3 nucleotides are TGCGCCAGCAGTCAATCCCGGACAGGGATAACAGATACGCAGTATTTT. This chain connects TRBV23-1 to TRBJ2-3, with TRBD1 matching 8 bases. TRBV23-1 is an open reading frame, and its role is uncertain. This CDR3 is 16 amino acids long. J gave up 3 bases and V 0 bases, and 5 bases lay outside the gene matches.

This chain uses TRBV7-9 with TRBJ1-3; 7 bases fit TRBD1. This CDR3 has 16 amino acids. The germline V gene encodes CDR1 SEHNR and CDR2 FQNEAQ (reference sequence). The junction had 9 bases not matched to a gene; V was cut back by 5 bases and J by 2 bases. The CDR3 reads CASSLSNRGPGNTIYF. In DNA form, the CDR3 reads TGTGCCAGCAGCCTAAGTAACAGGGGACCTGGAAACACCATATATTTT.

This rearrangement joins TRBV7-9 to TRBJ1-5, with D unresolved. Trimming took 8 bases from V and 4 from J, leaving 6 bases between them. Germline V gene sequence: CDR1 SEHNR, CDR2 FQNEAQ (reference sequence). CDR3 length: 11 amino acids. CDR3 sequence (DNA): TGTGCCAGCGGAGGGAATCAGCCCCAGCATTTT. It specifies CASGGNQPQHF.